Below, 11 T cell receptor beta chains from the same sample are listed, as sequenced in a study of T cells after yellow fever vaccination. In TCRdb, the 5' RACE reads were re-called with MiXCR into one record per CDR3 protein. The sample lists 70,000 to 80,000 distinct CDR3 sequences, more than 5.5% occurring once. The sample was CD8+ T cells sorted from PBMCs, taken approximately 11 days after the first yellow fever vaccination. All receptors derive from a man between 18 and 35 years old who received the YFV17D yellow fever vaccine.

This clonotype occurred many times. This sequence joins TRBV5-1 and TRBJ2-3; 8 bases are a match to TRBD1. The CDR3 extends over 15 amino acids. Germline CDR1 reads SGHRS; CDR2 reads YFSETQ. V trimming: 7 bases; J trimming: 5 bases; junction bases outside the gene matches: 12. The CDR3 DNA reads TGCGCCAGCCGCCACACCGGGACAGGCGGAGATACGCAGTATTTT. Its translation is CASRHTGTGGDTQYF.

This rearrangement joins TRBV6-5 to TRBJ1-1; 8 nucleotides match TRBD1. This CDR3 is 16 amino acids long. Germline V gene data show CDR1 as MNHEY and CDR2 as SVGAGI. Unmatched junction bases numbered 10, after V lost 4 bases and J lost 3 bases. The CDR3 region has the DNA TGTGCCAGCAGTTTTATCGCCACAGGGGGGTACACTGAAGCTTTCTTT. Encoded protein: CASSFIATGGYTEAFF.

The DNA for the CDR3 is TGTGCCAGCAGTTACCCGGGACAGACTAACTATGGCTACACCTTC. Its protein is CASSYPGQTNYGYTF. This rearrangement joins TRBV6-5 to TRBJ1-2; 7 positions agree with TRBD1. Germline V gene data show CDR1 as MNHEY and CDR2 as SVGAGI. This CDR3 comprises 15 residues. V lost 2 bases, J lost 0 bases, and 3 bases stayed unmatched.

This clonotype was seen ten or more times. Written as DNA, the CDR3 is TGTGCCAGCAGGCCGTCCCTGGGTGTGCGAACTGAAGCTTTCTTT. This translates into CASRPSLGVRTEAFF. This chain links TRBV12-3 or TRBV12-4 with TRBJ1-1; no clear D gene. The germline V and J ends were trimmed by 6 bases and 5 bases, with 19 bases remaining between them. This CDR3 has 15 amino acids.

This clonotype was observed a few times. This chain joins TRBV4-1 and TRBJ2-5, with 10 bases that match TRBD1. The junction had 5 bases not matched to a gene; V was cut back by 1 base and J by 6 bases. The length of the CDR3 is 15 residues. From germline, CDR1 is MGHRA and CDR2 YSYEKL. The CDR3 loop reads CASSQGRDRGKTQYF. The CDR3 DNA follows: TGCGCCAGCAGCCAAGGCCGGGACAGGGGAAAGACCCAGTACTTC.

The genes are TRBV4-3 and TRBJ1-5; D unclear. The CDR3 extends over 14 amino acids. The germline V gene has CDR1 LGHNA and CDR2 YSLEER. V gave up 0 bases and J gave up 6 bases, with 9 bases separating them. The CDR3 is CASSQEGTSQPQHF. CDR3 sequence (DNA): TGCGCCAGCAGCCAAGAAGGAACCAGTCAGCCCCAGCATTTT.

Ten or more counts support this clonotype. This rearrangement joins TRBV6-6 to TRBJ2-4, with D unclear. The CDR3 has 10 residues. Trimming pared 6 bases from V and 8 bases from J, leaving 5 bases between. Germline V gene data show CDR1 as MNHNY and CDR2 as SVGAGI (reference sequence). The CDR3 is CASRADIQYF. The DNA of the CDR3 is TGTGCCAGCAGGGCGGACATTCAGTACTTC.

This clonotype was found a few times. This chain links TRBV6-2 or TRBV6-3 with TRBJ2-3; D possibly corresponds to TRBD1 (5 bases). The CDR3 totals 15 residues. V gave up 7 bases and J gave up 2 bases, with 16 bases separating them. CDR1 is MNHEY and CDR2 is SVGEGT in the germline V gene. The CDR3 DNA reads TGTGCCAGCAACCAACTTTCCAGGGCCACAGATACGCAGTATTTT. This translates into CASNQLSRATDTQYF.

This clonotype was observed at least ten times. One junction end does not reproduce the germline sequence, and a read error may be involved. This rearrangement joins TRBV7-7 to TRBJ2-3; 9 nucleotides agree with TRBD1. The CDR3 has 14 residues. CDR1 and CDR2 from the germline V gene are SSHAT and FNYEAQ (reference sequence). The CDR3 is CASSPGTGWDTQYF. The DNA for the CDR3 is TGTGCTAGCAGCCCGGGGACAGGGTGGGATACGCAGTATTTT.

This clonotype was observed many times. This rearrangement joins TRBV4-3 to TRBJ2-7, with TRBD1 matching over 10 bases. J was trimmed by 0 bases and V by 6 bases; bases with no gene match: 5. This CDR3 is 15 amino acids long. From germline, CDR1 is LGHNA and CDR2 YSLEER. The CDR3 here is CASSHGTGASYEQYF. The CDR3 nucleotides are TGCGCCAGCAGTCACGGGACAGGGGCCTCCTACGAGCAGTACTTC.

Ten or more counts support this clonotype. The gene calls are TRBV29-1 and TRBJ1-2, with 8 positions matching TRBD1. In germline, CDR1 is SQVTM, CDR2 ANQGSEA. V was pared by 6 bases and J by 3 bases, with 6 bases of the junction left unmatched. CDR3 size: 13 residues. CDR3 region: CSVRGQDDYGYTF. CDR3 DNA sequence: TGCAGCGTGAGGGGACAGGATGACTATGGCTACACCTTC.